This is a list of T cell receptor beta chains from one sample in a study of T cells in Graves' hyperthyroidism and ophthalmopathy. TCRdb re-analysed the multiplex PCR reads in MiXCR, keeping a single row per CDR3 protein. The data hold 700,000 or so distinct CDR3 sequences, with about 16% observed a single time. Sample: blood. These receptors all stem from a man aged 18 to 30 with Graves' hyperthyroidism. Each CDR3 is given with its conserved first and last residue. A D gene is named only where the DNA matches it firmly.

v_gene	j_gene	d_gene	CDR3aa
TRBV27	TRBJ2-7	TRBD1	CASSYSTGTYEQYF
TRBV20-1	TRBJ1-3	-	CSARPGSGNTIYF
TRBV25-1	TRBJ1-4	TRBD1	CASSSGDSNEKLFF
TRBV20-1	TRBJ2-3	-	CSAGRMQGTDTQYF
TRBV28	TRBJ2-6	-	CASSLGGLLTGANVLTF
TRBV24-1	TRBJ2-7	-	CATSAGQFYEQYF
TRBV6-2/TRBV6-3	TRBJ2-3	TRBD2	CASSSRTSGVDTQYF
TRBV6-1	TRBJ2-1	-	CASSPGRGGYNEQFF
TRBV20-1	TRBJ2-2	-	CSARDLTDNTGELFF
TRBV2	TRBJ1-1	-	CASSDPAGANTEAFF
TRBV28	TRBJ2-1	TRBD2	CASSSSGRADNEQFF
TRBV12-3/TRBV12-4	TRBJ1-2	-	CASSLAERGYTF
TRBV7-9	TRBJ2-1	-	CASSLARLESNEQFF
TRBV5-1	TRBJ1-5	TRBD1	CVSRAGQFSNQPQHF
TRBV20-1	TRBJ2-1	-	CSARDPGTGGIHNEQFF
TRBV2	TRBJ2-5	TRBD2	CASRRGGDQETQYF
TRBV28	TRBJ2-4	-	CASSLGSVAKNIQYF
TRBV5-5	TRBJ2-4	-	CASSLAQGTKNIQYF
TRBV9	TRBJ2-7	-	CASSARGLSGEQYF
TRBV3-1	TRBJ1-1	-	CASRGTNQGTEAFF
TRBV9	TRBJ2-3	-	CASSVAPSSSTDTQYF
TRBV28	TRBJ2-5	TRBD1	CASRRQGASETQYF
TRBV6-2/TRBV6-3	TRBJ2-1	-	CASSSPMILEQFF
TRBV7-6	TRBJ1-4	-	CASSLERATNEKLFF
TRBV14	TRBJ1-1	-	CASIEGRGNTEAFF
TRBV11-1	TRBJ2-1	-	CASSLGREKMNEQFF
TRBV6-2/TRBV6-3	TRBJ2-1	-	CASTVRRPSSYNEQFF
TRBV12-3/TRBV12-4	TRBJ2-1	-	CASSSLRFEQFF
TRBV3-1	TRBJ1-5	-	CASSQDSETQHF
TRBV2	TRBJ2-5	-	CASSERGQETQYF
TRBV27	TRBJ1-5	-	CASSLEVRGQPQHF
TRBV30	TRBJ2-2	-	CAWSVGQGAGELFF
TRBV7-2	TRBJ1-4	TRBD1	CASSLPDRGLATNEKLFF
TRBV19	TRBJ2-1	TRBD2	CASSRETSGRNEQFF
TRBV5-1	TRBJ2-7	TRBD2	CASSGVGTSGRASNEQYF
TRBV12-3/TRBV12-4	TRBJ2-7	-	CASSNLAEEQYF
TRBV5-1	TRBJ2-1	-	CASSLINNEQFF
TRBV9	TRBJ2-1	TRBD1	CASSVHRGNNEQFF
TRBV7-2	TRBJ2-7	TRBD2	CASSLVASGGSYEQYF
TRBV2	TRBJ1-1	-	CASSGRWGGTEAFF